A few counts support the clone carrying this T cell receptor beta chain. CDR3 length: 15 amino acids. Germline lookup yields CDR1 SGHRS and CDR2 YFSETQ. V dropped 3 bases and J dropped 1 base, with 10 bases sitting between them. Original handling: By means of reference gene primer amplification, nucleated cell counts were estimated. Measured with immunoSEQ multiplex PCR; TCRdb has only the in-frame clones, and not every one. That table furnishes V, J and clone size, whereas the DNA furnished D and trimming. The sample holds under 100,000 clones; around 87% are singletons and the top ten take about 18%. These data originate in a study of blood T cell repertoires in COVID-19. As for the study in general: Collection of acute and convalescent COVID-19 samples took place in the United States, Italy and Spain. T cells, B-cell-depleted T cells, or PBMCs supplied cDNA or gDNA.

The V gene is TRBV5-1, the J gene TRBJ2-2; perhaps TRBD1 as D (5 bases). The TCR originated in a human donor in a cohort sampled during active COVID-19. Sequencing input: peripheral blood. CDR3 region: CASSSGQVNTGELFF. The CDR3 region has the DNA TGCGCCAGCAGCTCCGGACAAGTGAACACCGGGGAGCTGTTTTTT. The whole variable domain, remainder taken from reference TRBV5-1 and TRBJ2-2, is KAGVTQTPRYLIKTRGQQVTLSCSPISGHRSVSWYQQTPGQGLQFLFEYFSETQRNKGNFPGRFSGRQFSNSRSEMNVSTLELGDSALYLCASSSGQVNTGELFFGEGSRLTVL.